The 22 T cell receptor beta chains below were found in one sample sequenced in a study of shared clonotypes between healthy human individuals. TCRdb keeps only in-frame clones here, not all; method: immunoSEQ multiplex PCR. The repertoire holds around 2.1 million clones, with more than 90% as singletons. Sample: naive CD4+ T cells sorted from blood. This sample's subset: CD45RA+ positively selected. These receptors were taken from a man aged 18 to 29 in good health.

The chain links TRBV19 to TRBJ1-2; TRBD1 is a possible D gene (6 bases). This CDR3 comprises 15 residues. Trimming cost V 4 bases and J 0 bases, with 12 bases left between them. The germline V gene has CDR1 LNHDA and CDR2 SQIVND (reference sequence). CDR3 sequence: CASSNLPGANYGYTF. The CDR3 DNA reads TGTGCCAGTAGTAATCTCCCAGGGGCTAACTATGGCTACACCTTC.

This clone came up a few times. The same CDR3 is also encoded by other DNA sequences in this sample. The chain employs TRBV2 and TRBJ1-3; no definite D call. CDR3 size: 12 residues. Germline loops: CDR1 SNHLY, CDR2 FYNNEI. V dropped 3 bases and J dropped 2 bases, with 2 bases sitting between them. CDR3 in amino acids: CASSEAGNTIYF. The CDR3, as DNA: TGTGCCAGCAGTGAGGCTGGAAACACCATATATTTT.

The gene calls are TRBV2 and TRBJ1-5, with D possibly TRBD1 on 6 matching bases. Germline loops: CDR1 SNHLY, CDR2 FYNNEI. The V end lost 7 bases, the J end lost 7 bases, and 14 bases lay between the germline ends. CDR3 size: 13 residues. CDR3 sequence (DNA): TGTGCCAGCACCCCAGGGGTGGGCCAGCCCCAGCATTTT. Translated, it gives CASTPGVGQPQHF.

For the CDR3, the DNA is TGTGCCAGCAAGGCTACAGAGACCCAGTACTTC. As protein: CASKATETQYF. This rearrangement joins TRBV2 to TRBJ2-5; D not resolved. Trimming took 7 bases from V and 4 from J, leaving 7 bases between them. The CDR3 runs 11 residues. Germline values: CDR1 SNHLY, CDR2 FYNNEI.

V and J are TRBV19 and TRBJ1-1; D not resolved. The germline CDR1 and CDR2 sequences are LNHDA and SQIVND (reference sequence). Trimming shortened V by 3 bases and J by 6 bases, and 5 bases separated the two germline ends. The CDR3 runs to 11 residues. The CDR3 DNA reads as TGTGCCAGTAGTATTGTGGCTGAAGCTTTCTTT. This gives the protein CASSIVAEAFF.

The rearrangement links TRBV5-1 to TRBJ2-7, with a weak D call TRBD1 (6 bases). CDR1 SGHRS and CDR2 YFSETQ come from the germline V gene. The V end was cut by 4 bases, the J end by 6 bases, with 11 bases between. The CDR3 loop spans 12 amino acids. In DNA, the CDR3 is TGCGCCAGCAGCCTTACAGGGCGCGAGCAGTACTTC. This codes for CASSLTGREQYF.

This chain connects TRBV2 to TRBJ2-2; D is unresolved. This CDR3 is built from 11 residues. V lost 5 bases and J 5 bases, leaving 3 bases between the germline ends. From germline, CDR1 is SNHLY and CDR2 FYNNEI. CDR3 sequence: CASSQTGELFF. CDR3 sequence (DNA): TGTGCCAGCAGTCAGACCGGGGAGCTGTTTTTT.

For the CDR3, the DNA is TGTGCCAGCTCACCACCAGGGTCGGGTGGAAACACCATATATTTT. This translates into CASSPPGSGGNTIYF. The J gene is TRBJ1-3, the V gene TRBV18; D not resolved. This CDR3 has 15 residues. Germline loops: CDR1 KGHSH, CDR2 LQKENI. The V end lost 0 bases, the J end lost 3 bases, and 9 bases lay between the germline ends.

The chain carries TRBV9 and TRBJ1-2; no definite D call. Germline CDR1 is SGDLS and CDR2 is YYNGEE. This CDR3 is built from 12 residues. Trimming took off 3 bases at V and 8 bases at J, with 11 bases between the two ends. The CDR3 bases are TGTGCCAGCAGCGCGGGAGGCGGGGGCTACACCTTC. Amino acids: CASSAGGGGYTF. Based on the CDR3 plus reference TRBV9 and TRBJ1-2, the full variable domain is DSGVTQTPKHLITATGQRVTLRCSPRSGDLSVYWYQQSLDQGLQFLIQYYNGEERAKGNILERFSAQQFPDLHSELNLSSLELGDSALYFCASSAGGGGYTFGSGTRLTVV.

CDR3 protein: CASSLALGEAETQYF. DNA for the CDR3: TGTGCCAGCAGCTTGGCCCTAGGGGAGGCTGAGACCCAGTACTTC. The chain couples TRBV5-4 to TRBJ2-5; possible D gene TRBD2, 6 bases. V was clipped by 0 bases and J by 5 bases, with 14 bases between them. The CDR3 totals 15 residues. Germline V gives CDR1 SGHNT, CDR2 YYREEE (reference sequence).

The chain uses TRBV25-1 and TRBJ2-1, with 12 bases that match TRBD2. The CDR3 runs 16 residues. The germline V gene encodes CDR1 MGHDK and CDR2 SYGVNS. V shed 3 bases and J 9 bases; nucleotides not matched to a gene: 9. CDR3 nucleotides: TGTGCCAGCAGTGACCGACTAGCGGGAGTAAGGAGTGAGCAGTTCTTC. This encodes CASSDRLAGVRSEQFF.

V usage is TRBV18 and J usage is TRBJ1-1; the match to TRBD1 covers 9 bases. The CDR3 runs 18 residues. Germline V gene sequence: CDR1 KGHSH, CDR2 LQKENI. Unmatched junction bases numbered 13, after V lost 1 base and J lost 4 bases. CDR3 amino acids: CASSPLIGQGLGSTEAFF. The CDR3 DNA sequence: TGTGCCAGCTCACCACTGATAGGACAGGGGTTGGGGAGCACTGAAGCTTTCTTT.

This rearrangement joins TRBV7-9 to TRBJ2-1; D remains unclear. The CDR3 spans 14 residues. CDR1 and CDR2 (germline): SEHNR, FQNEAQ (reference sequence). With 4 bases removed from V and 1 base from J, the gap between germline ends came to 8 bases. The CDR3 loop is CASSSARSYNEQFF. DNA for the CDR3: TGTGCCAGCAGCTCAGCGCGTTCCTACAATGAGCAGTTCTTC.

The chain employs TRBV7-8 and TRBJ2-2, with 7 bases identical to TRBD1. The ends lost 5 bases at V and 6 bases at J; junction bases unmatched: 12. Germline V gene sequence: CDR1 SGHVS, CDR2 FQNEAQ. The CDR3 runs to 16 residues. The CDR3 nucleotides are TGTGCCAGCAGCAGGCGTGCAGGGGGTATCGCCGGGGAGCTGTTTTTT. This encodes CASSRRAGGIAGELFF.

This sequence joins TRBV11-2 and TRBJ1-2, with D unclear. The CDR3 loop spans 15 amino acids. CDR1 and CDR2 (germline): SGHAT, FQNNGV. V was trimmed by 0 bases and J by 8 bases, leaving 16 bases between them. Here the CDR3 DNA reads TGTGCCAGCAGCTTAGATAGGCAAACATTGGGCGGCTACACCTTC. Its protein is CASSLDRQTLGGYTF.

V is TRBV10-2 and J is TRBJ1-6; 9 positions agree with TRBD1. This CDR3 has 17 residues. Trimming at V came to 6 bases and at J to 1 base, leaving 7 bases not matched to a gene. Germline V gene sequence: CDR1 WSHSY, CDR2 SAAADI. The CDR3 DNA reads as TGCGCCAGCAGCGCAGCGACAGGGGGATCCTATAATTCACCCCTCCACTTT. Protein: CASSAATGGSYNSPLHF.

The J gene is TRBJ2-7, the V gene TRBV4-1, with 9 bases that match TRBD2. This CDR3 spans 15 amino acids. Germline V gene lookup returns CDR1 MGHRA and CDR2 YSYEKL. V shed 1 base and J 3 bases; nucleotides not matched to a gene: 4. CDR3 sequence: CASSQAAGGLYEQYF. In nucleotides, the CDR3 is TGCGCCAGCAGCCAAGCAGCGGGGGGACTCTACGAGCAGTACTTC.

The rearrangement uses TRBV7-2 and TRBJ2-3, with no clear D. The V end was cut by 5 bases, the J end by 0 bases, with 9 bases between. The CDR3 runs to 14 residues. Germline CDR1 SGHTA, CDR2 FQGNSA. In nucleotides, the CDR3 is TGTGCCAGCAGCGTGGGCGGTAGCACAGATACGCAGTATTTT. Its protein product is CASSVGGSTDTQYF.

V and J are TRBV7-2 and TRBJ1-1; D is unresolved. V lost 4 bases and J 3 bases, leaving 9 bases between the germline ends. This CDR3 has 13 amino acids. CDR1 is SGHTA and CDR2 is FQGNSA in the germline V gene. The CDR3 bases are TGTGCCAGCAGCTCATTCTTGGACACTGAAGCTTTCTTT. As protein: CASSSFLDTEAFF.

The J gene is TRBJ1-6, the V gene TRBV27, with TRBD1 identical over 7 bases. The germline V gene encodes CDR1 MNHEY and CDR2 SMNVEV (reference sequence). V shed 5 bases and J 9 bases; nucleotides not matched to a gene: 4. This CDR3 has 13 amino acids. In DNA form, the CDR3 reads TGTGCCAGCAGTACAGGACAGGCTTCACCCCTCCACTTT. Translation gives CASSTGQASPLHF.

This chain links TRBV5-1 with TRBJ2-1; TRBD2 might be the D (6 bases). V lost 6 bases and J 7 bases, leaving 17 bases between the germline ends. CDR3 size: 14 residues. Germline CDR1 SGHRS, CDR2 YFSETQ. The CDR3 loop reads CASTPSPSENEQFF. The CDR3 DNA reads TGCGCCAGCACACCGTCCCCTAGCGAGAATGAGCAGTTCTTC.

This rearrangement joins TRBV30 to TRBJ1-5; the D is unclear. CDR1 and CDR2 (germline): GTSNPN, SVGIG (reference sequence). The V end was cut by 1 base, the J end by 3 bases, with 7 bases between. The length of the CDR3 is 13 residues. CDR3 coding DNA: TGTGCCTGGAGTGCCGACTTCAATCAGCCCCAGCATTTT. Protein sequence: CAWSADFNQPQHF.